The T cell receptor beta chain under discussion was sequenced for a study of blood T cell repertoires in COVID-19. Generated by immunoSEQ multiplex PCR, the TCRdb table keeps only in-frame clones and is missing some. The sample shows about 170,000 clones, approximately 85% of them seen only once. V was clipped by 4 bases and J by 3 bases, with 10 bases between them. There are 13 residues in the CDR3. Germline V gives CDR1 SGDLS, CDR2 YYNGEE. The TCR sequence derives from a man older than 75 with COVID-19, enrolled during active disease. What was sequenced was peripheral blood. The chain links TRBV9 to TRBJ1-1; possibly TRBD1 for D (6 bases). As DNA, the CDR3 is TGTGCCAGCAGCCAAGGGGGGGACACTGAAGCTTTCTTT. Protein product: CASSQGGDTEAFF.